The 4 T cell receptor beta chains below were found in one sample sequenced in a study of cytomegalovirus exposure and HLA in healthy donors. The PCR employed 60 Vbeta primers together with 13 Jbeta primers. Sequencing used immunoSEQ multiplex PCR; TCRdb keeps in-frame clones, though not all of them. The table records around 130,000 clones, around 70% of them present only once. What was sequenced was PBMCs. The receptors were gathered from a woman in her fifties or sixties in good health and CMV-seropositive.

This clone has more than one count but fewer than ten. This chain joins TRBV11-2 and TRBJ2-2; 7 bases agree with TRBD2. Germline CDR1 and CDR2: SGHAT and FQNNGV. The CDR3 consists of 16 residues. Trimming at V came to 5 bases and at J to 7 bases, leaving 13 bases not matched to a gene. The CDR3 is CASSPAPSGAIGELFF. The CDR3 coding sequence is TGTGCCAGCAGCCCTGCCCCCAGCGGGGCGATCGGGGAGCTGTTTTTT.

Here the CDR3 reads CASSSLDRVIGGYTF. DNA for the CDR3: TGTGCCAGCAGTTCCCTCGACAGGGTAATAGGTGGCTACACCTTC. The chain carries TRBV6-5 and TRBJ1-2; 7 nucleotides match TRBD1. The CDR3 runs 15 residues. Germline CDR1 reads MNHEY; CDR2 reads SVGAGI. With V trimmed by 4 bases and J by 7 bases, 12 bases remained unmatched.

The chain joins TRBV14 to TRBJ1-4, with 7 bases fitting TRBD1. Germline V gene lookup returns CDR1 SGHDN and CDR2 FVKESK. Trimming cost V 3 bases and J 4 bases; bases outside gene matches: 5. The length of the CDR3 is 15 residues. The CDR3 DNA reads TGTGCCAGCAGCCAGCCGAGACAGGGTAATGAAAAACTGTTTTTT. Protein: CASSQPRQGNEKLFF. The whole variable domain, filled in from reference TRBV14 and TRBJ1-4, reads EAGVTQFPSHSVIEKGQTVTLRCDPISGHDNLYWYRRVMGKEIKFLLHFVKESKQDESGMPNNRFLAERTGGTYSTLKVQPAELEDSGVYFCASSQPRQGNEKLFFGSGTQLSVL.

This clone was counted once. CDR3 in DNA: TGTGCCAGCAGCCCCGGACAGGGAAGGGGTGACACTGAAGCTTTCTTT. It specifies CASSPGQGRGDTEAFF. The chain uses TRBV7-6 and TRBJ1-1; 8 bases match TRBD1. This CDR3 contains 16 residues. Germline values: CDR1 SGHVS, CDR2 FNYEAQ. Losses at the gene ends were 5 bases for V and 3 bases for J; bases not matched to a gene: 11. Drawing the rest from reference TRBV7-6 and TRBJ1-1, the complete variable domain is GAGVSQSPRYKVTKRGQDVALRCDPISGHVSLYWYRQALGQGPEFLTYFNYEAQQDKSGLPNDRFSAERPEGSISTLTIQRTEQRDSAMYRCASSPGQGRGDTEAFFGQGTRLTVV.